In its sample, the clone carrying this TCR beta chain was seen many times. Its antigen is unknown. This sample's time point: longitudinal time-point 2. The CDR3 is 15 residues long. The V segment lost 5 bases and the J segment 4 bases; nucleotides outside the gene matches: 4. Germline loops: CDR1 SGHTA, CDR2 FQGTGA. The entry originates in a study of neurological immune-mediated disorders. General study results and limits: CDR3 amino acid sequences found in expanded clones were never shared across subjects, suggesting private repertoires in all groups.

TCRdb processed the 5' RACE reads anew with MiXCR; each CDR3 protein has one entry. The sample consists of fewer than 70,000 distinct CDR3 sequences, 9.7% of them appearing once. The chain links TRBV7-3 to TRBJ2-2; TRBD2 matches at 10 bases. The sequencing sample was made of PBMCs. The sequence was obtained from a man under 40 in good health. The CDR3 here is CASSPTSGSTGELFF. Written as DNA, the CDR3 is TGTGCCAGCAGCCCGACTAGCGGGTCCACCGGGGAGCTGTTTTTT.